This T cell receptor beta chain was captured in a study of T cell repertoires in cytomegalovirus infection. Comment on this clonotype: In this CDR3 the conserved last residue, phenylalanine or tryptophan, is missing, so a read error is likely.

CDR1 SGHNT and CDR2 YENEEA come from the germline V gene. The CDR3 sequence is 14 residues long. The V end was cut by 0 bases, the J end by 0 bases, with 2 bases between. One entry per CDR3 protein results from TCRdb running MiXCR on the reads. The top ten clones hold around 8% of a sample with roughly 640,000 distinct CDR3 sequences, approximately 24% of them seen once. The receptor comes from a human donor in good health (CMV status not recorded). Some clones in this sample may be carry-over from other donors' samples. The V and J genes are TRBV11-3 and TRBJ2-2; D is uncertain. Material: CD8+ T cells from PBMCs. The CDR3 region has the DNA TGTGCCAGCAGCTTAGACCCGAACACCGGGGAGCTGTTTTCT. Protein product: CASSLDPNTGELFS.